The 19 T cell receptor beta chains in this list originate from one sample, sequenced in a study of glioma-infiltrating T cells. Amplification of TCR alpha and beta CDR3 regions from RNA used iRepertoire nested multiplex PCR. TCRdb re-called the multiplex PCR reads with MiXCR, one entry per CDR3 protein. The sample carries around 190,000 distinct CDR3 sequences, around 30% recorded once. The sequenced sample was glioma tissue, nonneoplastic brain tissue, or PBMCs (not recorded which). The receptor source for this set is a human donor with low-grade glioma or glioblastoma, undergoing nonglioma brain surgery, or in good health (not recorded which).

This clonotype occurred many times. This chain joins TRBV29-1 and TRBJ2-2; unclear D gene. The CDR3 extends over 15 amino acids. Germline lookup yields CDR1 SQVTM and CDR2 ANQGSEA. Trimming cost V 1 base and J 1 base, with 10 bases left between them. The DNA of the CDR3 is TGCAGCGTTGAAGGGGCTGGGCTGAACACCGGGGAGCTGTTTTTT. This translates into CSVEGAGLNTGELFF.

This clonotype was counted at least ten times. The rearrangement uses TRBV6-2 or TRBV6-3 and TRBJ2-7, with D possibly being TRBD1 or TRBD2 (5 bases each). The V end was cut by 0 bases, the J end by 7 bases, with 16 bases between. This CDR3 is 15 amino acids long. CDR1 is MNHEY, CDR2 SVGEGT, per germline. In DNA form, the CDR3 reads TGTGCCAGCAGTTACTCCACCAGGACCGAGGGGGAGCAGTACTTC. It specifies CASSYSTRTEGEQYF.

This clonotype occurred a few times. The J gene is TRBJ2-5, the V gene TRBV7-2, with TRBD1 as a possible D gene (5 bases). Per germline, CDR1 SGHTA and CDR2 FQGNSA. CDR3 length equals 15 residues. Between the trimmed V and J ends, which lost 1 base and 5 bases, there was a span of 14 bases. In DNA, the CDR3 is TGTGCCAGCAGCTTAGAGGGGCGCGTCCGCGAGACCCAGTACTTC. It yields the protein CASSLEGRVRETQYF.

This clonotype was detected ten times or more. A read error may produce the germline difference seen at one junction end. The chain employs TRBV25-1 and TRBJ1-4; D not certain. Germline CDR1 MGHDK, CDR2 SYGVNS. The CDR3 covers 12 residues. The CDR3 protein is CASSEANEKPFF. The DNA of the CDR3 is TGTGCCAGCAGTGAGGCTAATGAAAAACCGTTTTTT.

As regards this clonotype: A much larger clone differs from this one at a single base, so this may be a read error. V is TRBV29-1 and J is TRBJ2-7; D gene unclear. Germline lookup yields CDR1 SQVTM and CDR2 ANQGSEA. This CDR3 is built from 11 residues. Trimming took 8 bases from V and 4 from J, leaving 12 bases between them. The CDR3 nucleotides read TGCAGCACTTCAGAACAGTACGAGCAGTACTTC. Its protein is CSTSEQYEQYF.

This clonotype was recorded at least ten times. The chain has TRBV6-1 and TRBJ1-5; weak D call: TRBD1 (6 bases). V lost 6 bases to trimming and J lost 0 bases, with 12 bases between them. The CDR3 consists of 15 residues. CDR1 is MNHNS, CDR2 SASEGT, per germline. The CDR3 loop is CASRGQTFSNQPQHF. CDR3 DNA: TGTGCCAGCAGGGGACAAACGTTTAGCAATCAGCCCCAGCATTTT.

This clonotype was seen many times. This chain joins TRBV5-1 and TRBJ2-1; D unclear. The CDR3 covers 14 residues. The V gene lost 4 bases and the J gene lost 9 bases, with 17 bases spanning the gap. Germline V gene sequence: CDR1 SGHRS, CDR2 YFSETQ. CDR3 protein: CASSGPPSATEQFF. CDR3 in DNA: TGCGCCAGCAGCGGGCCCCCCTCTGCGACTGAGCAGTTCTTC.

In this sample, this clonotype turned up many times. The CDR3 DNA follows: TGTGCCAGCAGTGTGTCCACGGAGGATCCTAACTATGGCTACACCTTC. It is translated as CASSVSTEDPNYGYTF. The chain uses TRBV25-1 and TRBJ1-2; no firm D call. The germline V and J ends were trimmed by 4 bases and 0 bases, with 15 bases remaining between them. This CDR3 spans 16 amino acids. Germline CDR1 and CDR2: MGHDK and SYGVNS.

The sample holds a few counts of this clonotype. The rearrangement uses TRBV4-1 and TRBJ2-6, with 7 positions matching TRBD1. This CDR3 comprises 17 residues. V lost 4 bases and J lost 2; bases outside the gene matches: 8. From germline, CDR1 is MGHRA and CDR2 YSYEKL. CDR3 protein: CASSPETGTPGANVLTF. The DNA of the CDR3 is TGCGCCAGCAGCCCAGAGACAGGGACCCCTGGGGCCAACGTCCTGACTTTC.

The rearrangement uses TRBV3-1 and TRBJ2-7, with 13 bases lining up with TRBD2. Germline trimming cut 4 bases from V and 5 bases from J; bases unmatched to any gene: 5. CDR1 is LGHDT, CDR2 YNNKEL, per germline (reference sequence). The CDR3 sequence is 15 residues long. In DNA form, the CDR3 reads TGTGCCAGCAGCCCGACTAGCGGGAGGAAAAACGAGCAGTACTTC. As protein: CASSPTSGRKNEQYF.

This clonotype was found many times. This sequence joins TRBV28 and TRBJ2-5; TRBD2 agrees at 8 bases. This CDR3 has 16 amino acids. Unmatched junction bases numbered 10, after V lost 2 bases and J lost 5 bases. CDR1 and CDR2 from the germline V gene are MDHEN and SYDVKM. CDR3 loop: CASSLRGRRRGETQYF. The CDR3 DNA is TGTGCCAGCAGTTTACGCGGGAGGCGTCGGGGGGAGACCCAGTACTTC.

Of note for this clonotype: This may be a read error: a much more frequent sequence differs by one nucleotide. The chain carries TRBV29-1 and TRBJ1-5; D is ambiguous. Germline lookup yields CDR1 SQVTM and CDR2 ANQGSEA. The CDR3 contains 13 residues. The CDR3: CSATAGNNKPQHF. As DNA, the CDR3 is TGCAGCGCCACGGCGGGGAACAATAAGCCCCAGCATTTT.

This clonotype was picked up many times. The rearrangement links TRBV27 to TRBJ2-1, with D perhaps matching TRBD2 (6 bases). CDR3 size: 14 residues. V shed 3 bases and J shed 4 bases, with 10 bases lying between them. The germline V gene encodes CDR1 MNHEY and CDR2 SMNVEV (reference sequence). The CDR3 sequence: CASSFAGTYNEQFF. The CDR3 DNA follows: TGTGCCAGCAGTTTTGCGGGGACTTACAATGAGCAGTTCTTC.

The sample holds many counts of this clonotype. The chain uses TRBV6-2 or TRBV6-3 and TRBJ2-1; possibly TRBD2 for D (5 bases). The CDR3 consists of 14 residues. V was clipped by 7 bases and J by 5 bases, with 15 bases between them. CDR1 is MNHEY and CDR2 is SVGEGT in the germline V gene. Written as DNA, the CDR3 is TGTGCCAGCACCGGGATGGGCCCGAACAATGAGCAGTTCTTC. It specifies CASTGMGPNNEQFF.

In this sample, this clonotype turned up many times. The rearrangement links TRBV7-2 to TRBJ1-5; D remains unclear. Germline lookup yields CDR1 SGHTA and CDR2 FQGNSA. V was pared by 4 bases and J by 12 bases, with 13 bases between. There are 12 residues in the CDR3. The CDR3 reads CASSSVTWVQHF. DNA of the CDR3: TGTGCCAGCAGCTCGGTGACCTGGGTCCAGCATTTT. The variable domain in full, with the rest retrieved from reference TRBV7-2 and TRBJ1-5, is GAGVSQSPSNKVTEKGKDVELRCDPISGHTALYWYRQSLGQGLEFLIYFQGNSAPDKSGLPSDRFSAERTGGSVSTLTIQRTQQEDSAVYLCASSSVTWVQHFGDGTRLSIL.

J is TRBJ2-3 and V is TRBV20-1; 9 bases are a match to TRBD1. The germline V gene has CDR1 DFQATT and CDR2 SNEGSKA (reference sequence). V was clipped by 6 bases and J by 7 bases; unmatched bases: 14. This CDR3 is built from 15 residues. The CDR3 loop is CSASSLGQGRNTQYF. CDR3 bases: TGCAGTGCCAGCAGTTTGGGACAGGGTCGGAATACGCAGTATTTT.

Comment on this clonotype: This may be a read error, as it is one base from a much larger clone. The rearrangement uses TRBV14 and TRBJ2-5; maybe TRBD2 (5 bases). Looked up from germline, CDR1 is SGHDN and CDR2 is FVKESK. CDR3 length: 14 amino acids. The germline V and J ends were trimmed by 1 base and 6 bases, with 12 bases remaining between them. The CDR3 DNA is TGTGCCAGCAGCCAAGCCCTCCAGCGGAAGACCCAGTACTTC. It is translated as CASSQALQRKTQYF.

In this sample, this clonotype turned up many times. The V call is TRBV10-3, the J call TRBJ1-2; D may be TRBD1 (6 bases). Trimming left V 8 bases short and J 8 bases short, with 12 bases between. Germline-derived CDR1 and CDR2 are ENHRY and SYGVKD. This CDR3 has 11 residues. In DNA form, the CDR3 reads TGTGCCATCCTCGGACAGAGCGGCTACACCTTC. It codes for CAILGQSGYTF.

With respect to this clonotype: A much larger clone is a single base away; this may be a read error. The V call is TRBV27, the J call TRBJ2-5; D possibly corresponds to TRBD2 (6 bases). Germline CDR1 reads MNHEY; CDR2 reads SMNVEV (reference sequence). Trimming left V 6 bases short and J 12 bases short, with 29 bases between. CDR3 length: 16 amino acids. CDR3 sequence: CASRNSFTGVGYEEYF. The CDR3 DNA reads TGTGCCAGCAGGAACTCCTTTACGGGAGTAGGTTACGAGGAGTACTTC.